A single sample gave rise to the 27 T cell receptor beta chains below, sequenced in a study of a mutant IDH1 vaccine in newly diagnosed glioma. The time point is: week 5, during vaccination. What each vaccine dose contained was 300 ug of mutant IDH1 20-mer peptide, accompanied by topical imiquimod. No antigen has been identified for these receptors. The data were produced by immunoSEQ multiplex PCR, yet TCRdb's version contains in-frame clones alone and is incomplete. Counted here are some 51,000 clones, 78% occurring once; the ten biggest clones make up 1.8%. The sequencing used PBMCs, collected from a glioma patient whose treatment included an IDH1 peptide vaccine. The receptors here all came from a woman aged 40 to 50 with glioma.

This clone turned up a few times. For the CDR3, the DNA is TGTGCCAGCATAAGGGTGAGAGATACGCAGTATTTT. Its translation is CASIRVRDTQYF. The rearrangement joins TRBV5-8 to TRBJ2-3; D ambiguous. CDR1 and CDR2 from the germline V gene are SGHTS and YDEGEE. The CDR3 has 12 residues. V was pared by 6 bases and J by 5 bases, with 10 bases between.

This clone was seen only a few times. The chain combines TRBV6-5 with TRBJ1-5, with D possibly matching TRBD1 (5 bases). CDR1 and CDR2 from the germline V gene are MNHEY and SVGAGI. This CDR3 spans 14 amino acids. V lost 2 bases to trimming and J lost 7 bases, with 12 bases between them. The CDR3 reads CASSYIREGQPQHF. As DNA, the CDR3 is TGTGCCAGCAGTTACATCAGGGAGGGGCAGCCCCAGCATTTT.

The chain links TRBV25-1 to TRBJ2-5, with D perhaps assigned TRBD1 or TRBD2 (6 bases each). V shed 7 bases and J shed 0 bases, with 18 bases lying between them. The CDR3 is made up of 16 amino acids. CDR1 is MGHDK and CDR2 is SYGVNS in the germline V gene. CDR3 region: CASIPTGGGYQETQYF. The CDR3, as DNA: TGTGCCAGCATCCCCACCGGAGGGGGGTACCAAGAGACCCAGTACTTC.

This sequence joins TRBV20-1 and TRBJ1-1; D gene unclear. In germline, CDR1 is DFQATT, CDR2 SNEGSKA (reference sequence). Trimming stripped 3 bases from V and 10 bases from J, with 9 bases between. CDR3 length equals 10 residues. The CDR3 spells CSARRVVAFF. Here the CDR3 DNA reads TGCAGTGCTAGGAGGGTAGTAGCTTTCTTT.

CDR3 bases: TGTGCCATCAGTGGCCGGGACACCTCGGGAAACAATGAGCAGTTCTTC. Amino acids: CAISGRDTSGNNEQFF. The chain recombines TRBV10-3 with TRBJ2-1, with D perhaps matching TRBD1 (6 bases). The V gene's germline CDR1 is ENHRY and CDR2 SYGVKD. Between the trimmed V and J ends, which lost 4 bases and 5 bases, there was a span of 18 bases. The CDR3 contains 16 residues.

The rearrangement links TRBV18 to TRBJ2-7, with TRBD1 identical over 10 bases. Losses at the gene ends were 3 bases for V and 4 bases for J; bases not matched to a gene: 6. The CDR3 consists of 15 residues. CDR1 KGHSH and CDR2 LQKENI come from the germline V gene. The CDR3 spells CASSPGTGESYEQYF. CDR3 DNA sequence: TGTGCCAGCTCACCCGGGACAGGGGAGAGTTACGAGCAGTACTTC.

The chain has TRBV6-5 and TRBJ1-5; D perhaps matches TRBD1 (5 bases). V was cut by 8 bases and J by 5 bases, with 10 bases left in between. Germline V gene lookup returns CDR1 MNHEY and CDR2 SVGAGI. The CDR3 is 12 residues long. DNA of the CDR3: TGTGCCAGCGGTGACAGAGATCAGCCCCAGCATTTT. It codes for CASGDRDQPQHF.

The chain couples TRBV5-4 to TRBJ1-1; D is uncertain. Deletions cut 0 bases from V and 5 bases from J, with 8 bases between. Germline V lookup: CDR1 SGHNT, CDR2 YYREEE (reference sequence). There are 13 residues in the CDR3. The CDR3, as DNA: TGTGCCAGCAGCTTGGGAGGGAAGACTGAAGCTTTCTTT. Its translation: CASSLGGKTEAFF.

Only a few counts were recorded for this clone. CDR3 protein: CASSQVPGGNQPQHF. CDR3 coding DNA: TGCGCCAGCAGCCAAGTGCCGGGCGGCAATCAGCCCCAGCATTTT. The gene calls are TRBV4-1 and TRBJ1-5, with unresolved D. V was pared by 1 base and J by 2 bases, with 9 bases between. The CDR3 length is 15 residues. Germline V gene lookup returns CDR1 MGHRA and CDR2 YSYEKL.

The V call is TRBV14, the J call TRBJ2-2, with D possibly being TRBD1 (6 bases). V lost 0 bases, J lost 6 bases, and 14 bases lay in between. Germline loops: CDR1 SGHDN, CDR2 FVKESK. The CDR3 length is 16 residues. The CDR3 spells CASSQDINRVPGELFF. The CDR3 nucleotides read TGTGCCAGCAGCCAAGATATTAACAGGGTGCCCGGGGAGCTGTTTTTT.

The chain carries TRBV6-1 and TRBJ1-2, with a possible D match to TRBD1 (6 bases). Germline assignment: CDR1 MNHNS and CDR2 SASEGT. V gave up 3 bases and J gave up 7 bases, with 21 bases separating them. The CDR3 is 16 amino acids. The CDR3 protein is CASSEALDSLGFGYTF. Written as DNA, the CDR3 is TGTGCCAGCAGTGAGGCCCTGGACAGTCTCGGTTTTGGCTACACCTTC.

The rearrangement joins TRBV9 to TRBJ1-6; 7 nucleotides agree with TRBD1. Looked up from germline, CDR1 is SGDLS and CDR2 is YYNGEE. The V gene end was trimmed by 4 bases and the J gene end by 6 bases; junction bases not matched to a gene: 4. The CDR3 length is 14 residues. CDR3 region: CASSMGQLNSPLHF. DNA of the CDR3: TGTGCCAGCAGCATGGGACAGCTTAATTCACCCCTCCACTTT.

The rearrangement links TRBV5-1 to TRBJ1-4, with no clear D. Trimming left V 5 bases short and J 7 bases short, with 9 bases between. This CDR3 is 12 amino acids long. The germline gives CDR1 SGHRS, CDR2 YFSETQ. The CDR3 nucleotides are TGCGCCAGCAGACCCGAGGGTGAAAAACTGTTTTTT. Translating gives CASRPEGEKLFF.

V gene TRBV13 combines with J gene TRBJ2-5, with D possibly called TRBD1 or TRBD2 (5 bases each). The CDR3 has 13 residues. The germline V gene has CDR1 PRHDT and CDR2 FYEKMQ (reference sequence). V lost 1 base and J 11 bases, leaving 14 bases between the germline ends. The CDR3 region has the DNA TGTGCCAGCAGCTTAGCCAGGGAAGGGGAGCAGTACTTC. Protein sequence: CASSLAREGEQYF.

The chain combines TRBV6-6 with TRBJ2-7; 8 nucleotides agree with TRBD1. Germline CDR1 MNHNY, CDR2 SVGAGI (reference sequence). The CDR3 covers 16 residues. With 5 bases clipped from V and 1 base from J, the junction kept 10 bases outside the gene matches. Here the CDR3 DNA reads TGTGCCAGCAGTGGAACGGGACAGGTTCCTTCCTACGAGCAGTACTTC. Translation gives CASSGTGQVPSYEQYF.

For the CDR3, the DNA is TGTGCCAGCTCACCACCCCAGGGCCCCACTGAAGCTTTCTTT. Translating it yields CASSPPQGPTEAFF. The chain recombines TRBV18 with TRBJ1-1; D is perhaps TRBD1 (5 bases). V shed 0 bases and J shed 4 bases, with 9 bases lying between them. The CDR3 runs to 14 residues. Germline loops: CDR1 KGHSH, CDR2 LQKENI.

The chain recombines TRBV5-6 with TRBJ1-1; D unclear. Germline-derived CDR1 and CDR2 are SGHDT and YYEEEE. The CDR3 consists of 12 residues. Trimming pared 2 bases from V and 7 bases from J, leaving 9 bases between. In DNA form, the CDR3 reads TGTGCCAGCAGCTTCAGCCGGGGTGAAGCTTTCTTT. This encodes CASSFSRGEAFF. Looking up the rest from reference TRBV5-6 and TRBJ1-1 gives the full variable domain: DAGVTQSPTHLIKTRGQQVTLRCSPKSGHDTVSWYQQALGQGPQFIFQYYEEEERQRGNFPDRFSGHQFPNYSSELNVNALLLGDSALYLCASSFSRGEAFFGQGTRLTVV.

V and J are TRBV7-9 and TRBJ2-7, with D unresolved. V shed 7 bases and J shed 2 bases, with 9 bases lying between them. Germline lookup yields CDR1 SEHNR and CDR2 FQNEAQ (reference sequence). This CDR3 is 12 amino acids long. The CDR3 DNA is TGTGCCAGCAACAAAGTTCCCTACGAGCAGTACTTC. As protein: CASNKVPYEQYF. The variable domain in full, completed from reference TRBV7-9 and TRBJ2-7, reads DTGVSQNPRHKITKRGQNVTFRCDPISEHNRLYWYRQTLGQGPEFLTYFQNEAQLEKSRLLSDRFSAERPKGSFSTLEIQRTEQGDSAMYLCASNKVPYEQYFGPGTRLTVT.

The V and J genes are TRBV5-8 and TRBJ2-4; unclear D gene. This CDR3 is 13 amino acids long. V was trimmed by 7 bases and J by 0 bases, leaving 8 bases between them. Germline V gene sequence: CDR1 SGHTS, CDR2 YDEGEE. The CDR3 protein is CASRKQAKNIQYF. CDR3 in DNA: TGTGCCAGCCGTAAGCAAGCCAAAAACATTCAGTACTTC.

The chain employs TRBV11-2 and TRBJ2-7, with 12 bases matching TRBD2. Per germline, CDR1 SGHAT and CDR2 FQNNGV. With V trimmed by 4 bases and J by 2 bases, 3 bases remained unmatched. This CDR3 contains 15 residues. CDR3 in DNA: TGTGCCAGCAGCTCCCCTAGCGGGGGGGCCTACGAGCAGTACTTC. Its protein is CASSSPSGGAYEQYF. Together with reference TRBV11-2 and TRBJ2-7, the CDR3 gives the full variable domain: EAGVAQSPRYKIIEKRQSVAFWCNPISGHATLYWYQQILGQGPKLLIQFQNNGVVDDSQLPKDRFSAERLKGVDSTLKIQPAKLEDSAVYLCASSSPSGGAYEQYFGPGTRLTVT.

The rearrangement joins TRBV5-1 to TRBJ1-2, with 9 bases identical to TRBD1. With V trimmed by 4 bases and J by 8 bases, 6 bases remained unmatched. The CDR3 sequence is 13 residues long. CDR1 and CDR2 from the germline V gene are SGHRS and YFSETQ. The CDR3 sequence: CASSNRDRDGYTF. In nucleotides, the CDR3 is TGCGCCAGCAGCAACCGGGACAGGGACGGCTACACCTTC.

V and J are TRBV6-1 and TRBJ1-2; D gene ambiguous. Germline V gene data show CDR1 as MNHNS and CDR2 as SASEGT. The CDR3 runs 15 residues. V dropped 4 bases and J dropped 2 bases, with 14 bases sitting between them. The CDR3 reads CASSALSTVNYGYTF. The CDR3 DNA follows: TGTGCCAGCAGTGCCCTTTCGACGGTCAACTATGGCTACACCTTC.

CDR3 protein: CASSQVFGGQYGYTF. The CDR3 DNA reads as TGCGCCAGCAGCCAAGTTTTCGGCGGGCAGTATGGCTACACCTTC. The chain employs TRBV4-3 and TRBJ1-2; the D is unclear. Trimming removed 1 base from V and 5 bases from J, with 14 bases in between. The germline CDR1 and CDR2 sequences are LGHNA and YSLEER. CDR3 length: 15 amino acids.

V usage is TRBV7-2 and J usage is TRBJ2-5, with TRBD2 identical over 7 bases. V gave up 1 base and J gave up 5 bases; unmatched junction bases: 7. CDR1 and CDR2 (germline): SGHTA, FQGNSA. This CDR3 has 15 residues. CDR3 sequence: CASSLVTRGGETQYF. The DNA of the CDR3 is TGTGCCAGCAGCTTAGTAACGCGGGGAGGGGAGACCCAGTACTTC.

The chain has TRBV2 and TRBJ1-1; D is perhaps TRBD1 (5 bases). Germline CDR1 and CDR2: SNHLY and FYNNEI. The CDR3 contains 16 residues. Trimming removed 5 bases at V and 0 bases at J, with 16 bases between. The CDR3 sequence: CASSTVMGLMNTEAFF. The CDR3 coding sequence is TGTGCCAGCAGTACCGTTATGGGACTGATGAACACTGAAGCTTTCTTT.

This chain joins TRBV10-1 and TRBJ2-1, with D maybe TRBD2 (7 bases). Germline CDR1 is WNHNN and CDR2 is SYGVQD (reference sequence). Trimming took off 2 bases at V and 7 bases at J, with 18 bases between the two ends. The CDR3 sequence is 16 residues long. CDR3 loop: CASSEHGGGPRNEQFF. The CDR3, as DNA: TGCGCCAGCAGTGAGCATGGGGGGGGGCCTAGGAATGAGCAGTTCTTC.

This clone was counted between two and nine times. The V gene is TRBV25-1, the J gene TRBJ1-2; D perhaps matches TRBD1 (6 bases). This CDR3 is built from 15 residues. Trimming took off 4 bases at V and 4 bases at J, with 16 bases between the two ends. Looked up from germline, CDR1 is MGHDK and CDR2 is SYGVNS. The DNA of the CDR3 is TGTGCCAGCAGTGGGTCGTGGAGGGGGAGCTATGGCTACACCTTC. Translating it yields CASSGSWRGSYGYTF.